This TCR beta chain originates from a study of T cells in Graves' hyperthyroidism and ophthalmopathy. The CDR3 length is 15 residues. V dropped 6 bases and J dropped 5 bases, with 19 bases sitting between them. Germline assignment: CDR1 SEHNR and CDR2 FQNEAQ (reference sequence). This clonotype was recorded a few times. TCR beta CDR3 regions were amplified from RNA transcripts. First-round RT-PCR with HTBI primers amplified the TCR CDR3 region. TCRdb re-called the multiplex PCR reads with MiXCR, one entry per CDR3 protein. The sample records 400,000 to 450,000 distinct CDR3 sequences, over 12% being singletons.

The specimen was blood. This TCR derives from a young man with Graves' ophthalmopathy. V usage is TRBV7-9 and J usage is TRBJ2-5; TRBD1 might be the D (7 bases). CDR3 bases: TGTGCCAGCAGAAGACAGGGCGCGGGGCCCGAGACCCAGTACTTC. This sequence encodes CASRRQGAGPETQYF.